These 10 T cell receptor beta chains originate from one sample sequenced in a study of blood T cell repertoires in COVID-19. Profiled with immunoSEQ multiplex PCR; TCRdb holds only in-frame clones, not every one. The sample lists 200,000 to 250,000 clones, about 82% occurring once. Material: PBMCs or T cells enriched from blood (not recorded which). All receptors come from a woman aged 50 to 65 who had recovered from COVID-19.

The chain's CDR3 is CASSLTSGGMANEKLFF. Written as DNA, the CDR3 is TGTGCCAGCAGCTTGACCTCAGGGGGTATGGCTAATGAAAAACTGTTTTTT. J is TRBJ1-4 and V is TRBV7-8; 7 nucleotides match TRBD1. Losses at the gene ends were 3 bases for V and 3 bases for J; bases not matched to a gene: 10. Germline CDR1 and CDR2: SGHVS and FQNEAQ. The CDR3 length is 17 residues.

V gene TRBV7-6 combines with J gene TRBJ2-2; D unresolved. The CDR3 has 16 residues. The germline CDR1 and CDR2 sequences are SGHVS and FNYEAQ. Trimming removed 5 bases from V and 1 base from J, with 14 bases in between. The CDR3 sequence: CASSIPPSKNTGELFF. The CDR3 region has the DNA TGTGCCAGCAGCATACCACCTAGTAAGAACACCGGGGAGCTGTTTTTT.

The chain combines TRBV2 with TRBJ2-3, with D possibly being TRBD2 (6 bases). CDR3 length: 15 residues. Germline CDR1 reads SNHLY; CDR2 reads FYNNEI. The ends were cut back, 6 bases at V and 0 bases at J, with 13 bases in the middle. DNA of the CDR3: TGTGCCAGCAGGCCTAGGCGGGACAGCACAGATACGCAGTATTTT. Translation: CASRPRRDSTDTQYF.

The chain has TRBV7-8 and TRBJ2-1; 8 nucleotides match TRBD2. Germline values: CDR1 SGHVS, CDR2 FQNEAQ. This CDR3 comprises 15 residues. With 2 bases clipped from V and 7 bases from J, the junction kept 7 bases outside the gene matches. CDR3 sequence (DNA): TGTGCCAGCAGCTTAACCGGGGGGGCCGTGAATGAGCAGTTCTTC. Protein sequence: CASSLTGGAVNEQFF.

The chain links TRBV4-2 to TRBJ1-1; D may be TRBD1 (6 bases). Trimming shortened V by 2 bases and J by 0 bases, and 13 bases separated the two germline ends. This CDR3 region has 16 residues. Germline CDR1 is LGHNA and CDR2 is YNFKEQ. Written as DNA, the CDR3 is TGTGCCAGCAGCCAAATCGTGGGGGCAATGAACACTGAAGCTTTCTTT. This codes for CASSQIVGAMNTEAFF.

The chain links TRBV30 to TRBJ2-6; D uncertain. With 2 bases removed from V and 1 base from J, the gap between germline ends came to 6 bases. This CDR3 has 14 amino acids. Germline CDR1 GTSNPN, CDR2 SVGIG (reference sequence). CDR3 sequence reads: CAWSRGSGANVLTF. Here the CDR3 DNA reads TGTGCCTGGAGTAGAGGTTCTGGGGCCAACGTCCTGACTTTC.

This rearrangement joins TRBV5-1 to TRBJ1-5, with D perhaps matching TRBD1 (5 bases). CDR3 length equals 15 residues. Germline V lookup: CDR1 SGHRS, CDR2 YFSETQ. The ends were cut back, 2 bases at V and 1 base at J, with 10 bases in the middle. The CDR3 coding sequence is TGCGCCAGCAGCTTATACGCAGGGAGCAATCAGCCCCAGCATTTT. Its protein is CASSLYAGSNQPQHF.

This clone was counted between two and nine times. The chain employs TRBV6-1 and TRBJ2-1, with 7 bases identical to TRBD1. Trimming at V came to 2 bases and at J to 9 bases, leaving 7 bases not matched to a gene. The CDR3 is 14 residues long. From germline, CDR1 is MNHNS and CDR2 SASEGT. CDR3 nucleotides: TGTGCCAGCAGTGAAATGAGACAGGGAATTGAGCAGTTCTTC. This codes for CASSEMRQGIEQFF.

This clone was counted between two and nine times. The V call is TRBV4-3, the J call TRBJ2-6; TRBD1 might be the D (6 bases). Trimming took off 1 base at V and 1 base at J, with 8 bases between the two ends. Germline V CDR1 and CDR2: LGHNA, YSLEER. The CDR3 has 16 residues. In DNA form, the CDR3 reads TGCGCCAGCAGCCAAGCTGGGACATCTGGGGCCAACGTCCTGACTTTC. Translation gives CASSQAGTSGANVLTF.

V usage is TRBV11-2 and J usage is TRBJ1-1, with D unresolved. V was clipped by 5 bases and J by 4 bases, with 14 bases between them. Germline lookup yields CDR1 SGHAT and CDR2 FQNNGV. This CDR3 region has 14 residues. The CDR3 bases are TGTGCCAGCAGCCCCCAGGAGGGTATCACTGAAGCTTTCTTT. Its protein product is CASSPQEGITEAFF.